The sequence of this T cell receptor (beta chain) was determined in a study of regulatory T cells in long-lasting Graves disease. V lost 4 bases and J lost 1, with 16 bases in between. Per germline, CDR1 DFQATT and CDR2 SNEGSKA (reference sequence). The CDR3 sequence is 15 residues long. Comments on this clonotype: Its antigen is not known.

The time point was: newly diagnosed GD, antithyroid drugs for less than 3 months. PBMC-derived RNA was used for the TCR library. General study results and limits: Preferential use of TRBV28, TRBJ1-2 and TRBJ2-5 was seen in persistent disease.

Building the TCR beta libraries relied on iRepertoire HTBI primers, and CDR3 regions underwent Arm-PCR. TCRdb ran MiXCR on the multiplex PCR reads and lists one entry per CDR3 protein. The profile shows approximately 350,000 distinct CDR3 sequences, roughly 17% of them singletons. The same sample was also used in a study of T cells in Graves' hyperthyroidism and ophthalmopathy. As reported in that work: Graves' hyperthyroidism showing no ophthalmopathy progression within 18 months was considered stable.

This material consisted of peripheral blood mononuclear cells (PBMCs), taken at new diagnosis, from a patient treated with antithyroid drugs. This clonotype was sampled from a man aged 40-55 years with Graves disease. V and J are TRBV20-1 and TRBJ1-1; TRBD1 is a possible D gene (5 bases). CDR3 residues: CSATGQGHPNTEAFF. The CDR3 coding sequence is TGCAGTGCTACCGGGCAGGGCCACCCGAACACTGAAGCTTTCTTT.